These T cell receptor beta chains were read from a single sample in a study of T cells in Graves' hyperthyroidism and ophthalmopathy. TCRdb redid the calling of the multiplex PCR reads with MiXCR, one entry per CDR3 protein. Here the sample spans fewer than 300,000 distinct CDR3 sequences, 20% to 25% being singletons. Sequencing was carried out using blood. Receptors originate from a man aged 35-49 years with Graves' hyperthyroidism that later progressed to Graves' ophthalmopathy. Each CDR3 is given with its conserved first and last residue. The order of the fields is V gene, CDR3 length, J gene, D gene, clone size, CDR3 protein, CDR3 DNA. D genes are given only for firm matches. Clone size, where shown, is once, few, many, or a class for clones that have expanded.

v_call: TRBV7-9; cdr3_length: 11; j_call: TRBJ1-3; d_call: .; clone_size: many; cdr3_aa: CASSLSDTIYF; cdr3_nt: TGTGCCAGCAGCTTGTCTGACACCATATATTTT
v_call: TRBV7-9; cdr3_length: 13; j_call: TRBJ1-2; d_call: TRBD1; clone_size: many; cdr3_aa: CASSPSTGNGYTF; cdr3_nt: TGTGCCAGCAGCCCCTCGACAGGGAATGGCTACACCTTC
v_call: TRBV6-1; cdr3_length: 14; j_call: TRBJ2-7; d_call: .; clone_size: few; cdr3_aa: CASSEAGTKYEQYF; cdr3_nt: TGTGCCAGCAGTGAAGCTGGGACAAAGTACGAGCAGTACTTC
v_call: TRBV28; cdr3_length: 16; j_call: TRBJ2-7; d_call: TRBD2; clone_size: many; cdr3_aa: CASRPEGTSGSYEQYF; cdr3_nt: TGTGCCAGCAGGCCTGAAGGCACTAGCGGGTCTTACGAGCAGTACTTC
v_call: TRBV30; cdr3_length: 13; j_call: TRBJ1-1; d_call: .; clone_size: many; cdr3_aa: CAWIRSAGTEAFF; cdr3_nt: TGTGCCTGGATTAGGAGTGCGGGCACTGAAGCTTTCTTT
v_call: TRBV12-3/TRBV12-4; cdr3_length: 15; j_call: TRBJ1-1; d_call: .; clone_size: .; cdr3_aa: CASTPWSASNTEAFF; cdr3_nt: TGTGCCAGCACCCCTTGGTCTGCCAGCAACACTGAAGCTTTCTTT
v_call: TRBV5-1; cdr3_length: 16; j_call: TRBJ1-1; d_call: TRBD1; clone_size: many; cdr3_aa: CASNYMTGGTNTEAFF; cdr3_nt: TGCGCCAGCAACTACATGACAGGGGGGACGAACACTGAAGCTTTCTTT
v_call: TRBV28; cdr3_length: 14; j_call: TRBJ2-7; d_call: .; clone_size: many; cdr3_aa: CASASWGDSYEQYF; cdr3_nt: TGTGCCAGCGCCTCCTGGGGGGACAGCTACGAGCAGTACTTC
v_call: TRBV6-2/TRBV6-3; cdr3_length: 14; j_call: TRBJ2-7; d_call: TRBD2; clone_size: many; cdr3_aa: CASSYERGSYEQYF; cdr3_nt: TGTGCCAGCAGTTACGAGCGGGGCTCCTACGAGCAGTACTTC
v_call: TRBV19; cdr3_length: 14; j_call: TRBJ2-7; d_call: TRBD1; clone_size: many; cdr3_aa: CASSRGTGGANQYF; cdr3_nt: TGTGCCAGTAGTAGGGGGACAGGGGGCGCCAACCAGTACTTC
v_call: TRBV7-9; cdr3_length: 13; j_call: TRBJ2-7; d_call: TRBD1; clone_size: many; cdr3_aa: CASSLGGQGPQYF; cdr3_nt: TGTGCCAGCAGCTTAGGCGGACAGGGGCCGCAGTACTTC
v_call: TRBV10-3; cdr3_length: 13; j_call: TRBJ1-1; d_call: TRBD1; clone_size: many; cdr3_aa: CAIKSGQGDEAFF; cdr3_nt: TGTGCCATCAAATCGGGACAGGGTGATGAAGCTTTCTTT
v_call: TRBV18; cdr3_length: 15; j_call: TRBJ1-2; d_call: .; clone_size: many; cdr3_aa: CASSQQGERNYGYTF; cdr3_nt: TGTGCCAGCTCACAACAGGGAGAACGGAACTATGGCTACACCTTC
v_call: TRBV24-1; cdr3_length: 13; j_call: TRBJ1-1; d_call: .; clone_size: many; cdr3_aa: CATSDLADRGAFF; cdr3_nt: TGTGCCACCAGTGATTTGGCGGACCGAGGCGCTTTCTTT
v_call: TRBV10-3; cdr3_length: 16; j_call: TRBJ2-5; d_call: .; clone_size: many; cdr3_aa: CTISGRARDRQETQYF; cdr3_nt: TGTACCATCAGTGGTCGCGCGCGGGACAGACAAGAGACCCAGTACTTC
v_call: TRBV19; cdr3_length: 16; j_call: TRBJ2-7; d_call: .; clone_size: many; cdr3_aa: CASSIRVVASLYEQYF; cdr3_nt: TGTGCCAGTAGTATACGCGTAGTTGCGTCCCTCTACGAGCAGTACTTC
v_call: TRBV28; cdr3_length: 14; j_call: TRBJ2-7; d_call: TRBD2; clone_size: .; cdr3_aa: CASSRIAGGGEQYF; cdr3_nt: TGTGCCAGCAGTCGAATAGCGGGAGGGGGCGAGCAGTACTTC
v_call: TRBV18; cdr3_length: 14; j_call: TRBJ1-5; d_call: .; clone_size: many; cdr3_aa: CASSRAAGQQPQHF; cdr3_nt: TGTGCCAGCTCCCGAGCGGCAGGGCAACAGCCCCAGCATTTT
v_call: TRBV9; cdr3_length: 15; j_call: TRBJ1-5; d_call: TRBD1; clone_size: many; cdr3_aa: CASSEGTATTGPQHF; cdr3_nt: TGTGCCAGCAGCGAAGGGACAGCCACAACGGGGCCCCAGCATTTT
v_call: TRBV28; cdr3_length: 16; j_call: TRBJ2-6; d_call: .; clone_size: .; cdr3_aa: CASSPGTNSGANVLTF; cdr3_nt: TGTGCCAGCAGTCCCGGGACCAACTCTGGGGCCAACGTCCTGACTTTC
v_call: TRBV20-1; cdr3_length: 16; j_call: TRBJ2-5; d_call: TRBD2; clone_size: many; cdr3_aa: CSARARLAGTQETQYF; cdr3_nt: TGCAGTGCTAGAGCCCGACTAGCGGGGACACAAGAGACCCAGTACTTC
v_call: TRBV9; cdr3_length: 17; j_call: TRBJ2-5; d_call: TRBD2; clone_size: .; cdr3_aa: CASSRDTSGIGAETQYF; cdr3_nt: TGTGCCAGCAGCCGGGATACTAGCGGGATAGGCGCGGAGACCCAGTACTTC
v_call: TRBV18; cdr3_length: 14; j_call: TRBJ2-7; d_call: .; clone_size: many; cdr3_aa: CASSPQGTSYEQYF; cdr3_nt: TGTGCCAGCTCACCCCAGGGGACAAGCTACGAGCAGTACTTC
v_call: TRBV12-3/TRBV12-4; cdr3_length: 14; j_call: TRBJ1-5; d_call: .; clone_size: few; cdr3_aa: CASRTGASNQPQHF; cdr3_nt: TGTGCCAGCAGGACCGGGGCTAGCAATCAGCCCCAGCATTTT
v_call: TRBV29-1; cdr3_length: 15; j_call: TRBJ1-2; d_call: .; clone_size: many; cdr3_aa: CSVALIGTGAYGYTF; cdr3_nt: TGCAGCGTTGCCTTGATCGGGACCGGGGCCTATGGCTACACCTTC
v_call: TRBV27; cdr3_length: 13; j_call: TRBJ1-1; d_call: .; clone_size: many; cdr3_aa: CASTFPGSAEAFF; cdr3_nt: TGTGCCAGCACCTTCCCAGGGAGTGCTGAAGCTTTCTTT
v_call: TRBV7-3; cdr3_length: 13; j_call: TRBJ1-1; d_call: .; clone_size: many; cdr3_aa: CASSKDMNTEAFF; cdr3_nt: TGTGCCAGCAGCAAGGACATGAACACTGAAGCTTTCTTT
v_call: TRBV15; cdr3_length: 15; j_call: TRBJ1-5; d_call: .; clone_size: many; cdr3_aa: CATSRGHTNNQPQHF; cdr3_nt: TGTGCCACCAGCAGAGGACACACCAACAATCAGCCCCAGCATTTT
v_call: TRBV24-1; cdr3_length: 13; j_call: TRBJ2-5; d_call: TRBD1; clone_size: many; cdr3_aa: CATRTTGEETQYF; cdr3_nt: TGTGCCACCAGGACGACAGGGGAGGAGACCCAGTACTTC
v_call: TRBV12-3/TRBV12-4; cdr3_length: 14; j_call: TRBJ2-5; d_call: TRBD1; clone_size: .; cdr3_aa: CASTPGGTGLFQYF; cdr3_nt: TGTGCCAGCACACCTGGGGGGACAGGGCTTTTCCAGTACTTC
v_call: TRBV20-1; cdr3_length: 15; j_call: TRBJ1-1; d_call: TRBD1; clone_size: many; cdr3_aa: CSANKNRGRDTEAFF; cdr3_nt: TGCAGTGCTAATAAGAACAGGGGCCGGGACACTGAAGCTTTCTTT
v_call: TRBV20-1; cdr3_length: 14; j_call: TRBJ2-2; d_call: .; clone_size: many; cdr3_aa: CSARTGLQTGELFF; cdr3_nt: TGCAGTGCCAGGACGGGGCTCCAGACCGGGGAGCTGTTTTTT
v_call: TRBV4-1; cdr3_length: 18; j_call: TRBJ2-5; d_call: .; clone_size: many; cdr3_aa: CASSQVLLIGQKAVDQYF; cdr3_nt: TGCGCCAGCAGCCAAGTTCTCCTTATTGGACAAAAGGCCGTTGACCAGTACTTC
v_call: TRBV28; cdr3_length: 17; j_call: TRBJ1-5; d_call: .; clone_size: many; cdr3_aa: CASSFRDTGKGNQPQHF; cdr3_nt: TGTGCCAGCAGTTTTCGGGACACGGGAAAAGGCAATCAGCCCCAGCATTTT
v_call: TRBV10-3; cdr3_length: 13; j_call: TRBJ2-7; d_call: .; clone_size: .; cdr3_aa: CASHLGPSYEQYF; cdr3_nt: TGTGCCTCGCACCTCGGGCCGTCCTACGAGCAGTACTTC
v_call: TRBV6-4; cdr3_length: 14; j_call: TRBJ2-5; d_call: .; clone_size: .; cdr3_aa: CASSDAGSWETQYF; cdr3_nt: TGTGCCAGCAGTGACGCCGGTAGTTGGGAGACCCAGTACTTC
v_call: TRBV27; cdr3_length: 17; j_call: TRBJ1-6; d_call: TRBD1; clone_size: many; cdr3_aa: CASTLTTGRGYNSPLHF; cdr3_nt: TGTGCCAGCACTCTAACGACAGGGAGAGGTTATAATTCACCCCTCCACTTT
v_call: TRBV12-3/TRBV12-4; cdr3_length: 14; j_call: TRBJ2-3; d_call: .; clone_size: many; cdr3_aa: CASSLWGTTDTQYF; cdr3_nt: TGTGCCAGCAGTTTATGGGGGACCACAGATACGCAGTATTTT
v_call: TRBV7-6; cdr3_length: 15; j_call: TRBJ1-2; d_call: TRBD1; clone_size: many; cdr3_aa: CASSPRTGLAYGYTF; cdr3_nt: TGTGCCAGCAGCCCGAGGACAGGCCTGGCCTATGGCTACACCTTC
v_call: TRBV19; cdr3_length: 15; j_call: TRBJ2-5; d_call: .; clone_size: many; cdr3_aa: CASSMEVARGETQYF; cdr3_nt: TGTGCCAGTAGTATGGAGGTAGCGAGAGGAGAGACCCAGTACTTC
v_call: TRBV29-1; cdr3_length: 12; j_call: TRBJ2-5; d_call: .; clone_size: many; cdr3_aa: CSVASRGETQYF; cdr3_nt: TGCAGCGTTGCATCCCGAGGAGAGACCCAGTACTTC
v_call: TRBV28; cdr3_length: 15; j_call: TRBJ2-7; d_call: TRBD1; clone_size: .; cdr3_aa: CASSLRAGGSYEQYF; cdr3_nt: TGTGCCAGCAGTTTAAGGGCAGGGGGATCCTACGAGCAGTACTTC